This entry features one T cell receptor (beta chain) sequence. Its antigen is undetermined. This entry belongs to a study of shared clonotypes between healthy human individuals. Generated by immunoSEQ multiplex PCR, the TCRdb table keeps only in-frame clones and is missing some. This table has over a million clones, roughly 97% appearing once. Overall study findings and caveats: Estimated richness was generally greater in naive than memory subsets. Naive CD4 clonotypes overlapped across a few donors at approximately 5%.

The CDR3 length is 16 residues. With 0 bases removed from V and 4 bases from J, the gap between germline ends came to 13 bases. Per germline, CDR1 SGHTA and CDR2 FQGNSA. The chain carries TRBV7-2 and TRBJ2-1; tentatively, D is TRBD1 (5 bases). The sample taken for sequencing was naive CD4+ T cells sorted from blood. Subset reported: CD45RA+ positively selected. This TCR came from a man aged 25-40 years in good health. CDR3 bases: TGTGCCAGCAGCTTAGCGCAATTCGACAGTTACAATGAGCAGTTCTTC. Amino acid sequence: CASSLAQFDSYNEQFF.